These 7 T cell receptor beta chains share one sample of origin, sequenced in a study of T cell repertoires in aging, cancer and after chemotherapy. Multiplex touch-down PCR with TRB-A/B primers amplified rearranged V-D-J TRB sequences. TCRdb used MiXCR to reprocess the multiplex PCR reads, holding one entry per CDR3 protein. Of roughly 580 distinct CDR3 sequences in the sample, approximately 83% were seen once. The template was genomic DNA from peripheral blood, not RNA. Sequenced sample: blood. The origin of the receptors is a human donor with a solid tumor.

This clonotype was found once. The chain joins TRBV6-6 to TRBJ2-3; D perhaps matches TRBD2 (6 bases). Trimming shortened V by 5 bases and J by 5 bases, and 17 bases separated the two germline ends. Germline CDR1 reads MNHNY; CDR2 reads SVGAGI (reference sequence). This CDR3 has 15 amino acids. CDR3 nucleotides: TGTGCCAGCAGTGGTAAGGGGAGGCTAAGAGATACGCAGTATTTT. Protein product: CASSGKGRLRDTQYF.

The chain has TRBV18 and TRBJ2-2; D is uncertain. Trimming left V 5 bases short and J 3 bases short, with 4 bases between. The germline CDR1 and CDR2 sequences are KGHSH and LQKENI. This CDR3 contains 12 residues. This chain's CDR3 is CASSTYTGELFF. The DNA for the CDR3 is TGTGCCAGCTCAACTTACACCGGGGAGCTGTTTTTT.

V usage is TRBV30 and J usage is TRBJ2-7, with 8 positions matching TRBD2. CDR3 length: 14 residues. Germline trimming cut 5 bases from V and 5 bases from J; bases unmatched to any gene: 11. Germline CDR1 reads GTSNPN; CDR2 reads SVGIG (reference sequence). The CDR3 DNA follows: TGTGCCTGGGGCAATCCCGGGACTAGAGACGAGCAGTACTTC. It translates to CAWGNPGTRDEQYF.

The rearrangement joins TRBV6-5 to TRBJ2-2, with D maybe TRBD1 (5 bases). Germline CDR1 and CDR2: MNHEY and SVGAGI. This CDR3 is 15 amino acids long. V lost 6 bases and J 0 bases, leaving 11 bases between the germline ends. CDR3 sequence (DNA): TGTGCCAGCAGGAAGGACACCGCGAACACCGGGGAGCTGTTTTTT. Protein: CASRKDTANTGELFF.

The chain carries TRBV5-5 and TRBJ2-6; 7 bases are a match to TRBD2. The CDR3 consists of 17 residues. Germline V CDR1 and CDR2: SGHKS, YYEKEE (reference sequence). Trimming at V came to 7 bases and at J to 0 bases, leaving 10 bases not matched to a gene. CDR3: CASERLAGPSGANVLTF. CDR3 nucleotides: TGTGCCAGCGAAAGGTTAGCGGGTCCCTCTGGGGCCAACGTCCTGACTTTC.

V gene TRBV6-1 combines with J gene TRBJ1-2; D possibly corresponds to TRBD1 (6 bases). Germline-derived CDR1 and CDR2 are MNHNS and SASEGT. The CDR3 is made up of 12 amino acids. Trimming took off 5 bases at V and 8 bases at J, with 12 bases between the two ends. CDR3: CASSSTGIGYTF. The DNA for the CDR3 is TGTGCCAGCAGTTCTACAGGGATCGGCTACACCTTC.

Here the CDR3 DNA reads TGTGCCAGTAGTTCTGTTTCTGTAGGCGGCTATCAGCCCCAGCATTTT. Residues: CASSSVSVGGYQPQHF. The rearrangement joins TRBV19 to TRBJ1-5; D uncertain. The CDR3 consists of 16 residues. V lost 5 bases and J lost 5, with 19 bases in between. Germline CDR1 is LNHDA and CDR2 is SQIVND (reference sequence).